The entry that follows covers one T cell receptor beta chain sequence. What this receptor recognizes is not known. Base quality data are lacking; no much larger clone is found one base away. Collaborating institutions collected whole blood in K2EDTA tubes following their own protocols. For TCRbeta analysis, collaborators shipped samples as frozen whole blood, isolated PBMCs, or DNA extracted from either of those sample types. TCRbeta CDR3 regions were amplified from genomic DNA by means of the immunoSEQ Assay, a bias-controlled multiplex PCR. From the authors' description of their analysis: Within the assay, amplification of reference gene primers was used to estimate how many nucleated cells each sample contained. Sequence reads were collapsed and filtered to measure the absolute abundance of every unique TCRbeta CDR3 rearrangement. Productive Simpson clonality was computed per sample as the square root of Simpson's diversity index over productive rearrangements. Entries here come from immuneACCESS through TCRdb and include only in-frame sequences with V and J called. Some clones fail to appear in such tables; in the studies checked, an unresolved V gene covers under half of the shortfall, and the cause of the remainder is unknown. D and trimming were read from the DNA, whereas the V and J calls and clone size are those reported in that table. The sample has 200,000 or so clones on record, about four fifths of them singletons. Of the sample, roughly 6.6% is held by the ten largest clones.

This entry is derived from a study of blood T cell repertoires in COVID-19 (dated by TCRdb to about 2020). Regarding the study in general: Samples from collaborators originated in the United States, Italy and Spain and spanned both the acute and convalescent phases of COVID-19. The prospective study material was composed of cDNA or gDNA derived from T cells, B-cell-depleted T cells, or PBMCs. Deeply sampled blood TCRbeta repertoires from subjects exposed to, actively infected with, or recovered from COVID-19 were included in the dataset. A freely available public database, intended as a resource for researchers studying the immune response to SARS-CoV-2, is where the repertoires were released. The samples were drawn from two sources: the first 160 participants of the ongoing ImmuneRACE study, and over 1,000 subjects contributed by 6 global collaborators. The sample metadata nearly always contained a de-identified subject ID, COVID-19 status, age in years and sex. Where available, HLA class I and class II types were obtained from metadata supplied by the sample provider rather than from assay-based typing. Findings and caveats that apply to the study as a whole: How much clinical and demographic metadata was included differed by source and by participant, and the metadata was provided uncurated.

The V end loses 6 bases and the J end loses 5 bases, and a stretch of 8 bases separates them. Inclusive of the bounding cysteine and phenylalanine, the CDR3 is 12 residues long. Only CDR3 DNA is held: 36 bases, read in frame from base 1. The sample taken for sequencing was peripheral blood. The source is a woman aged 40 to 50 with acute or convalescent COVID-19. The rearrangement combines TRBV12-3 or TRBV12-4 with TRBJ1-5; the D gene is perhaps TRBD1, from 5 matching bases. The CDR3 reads CASRIQDQPQHF. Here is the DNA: TGTGCCAGCAGGATACAGGATCAGCCCCAGCATTTT.